Listed below are T cell receptor beta chains from one sample, sequenced in a study of T cells in Graves' hyperthyroidism and ophthalmopathy. TCRdb re-derived calls from the multiplex PCR reads in MiXCR, one entry per CDR3 protein. The sample holds 650,000 to 800,000 distinct CDR3 sequences, 45% seen once. Material: peripheral blood or thyroid tissue (not recorded which). Source of these receptors: an adult man with Graves' disease, either hyperthyroidism or ophthalmopathy (not recorded which). The CDR3 runs from the conserved cysteine through the conserved F or W. The D gene is left open where the match is weak. Clone size is stated in some rows and not others, as once, few, many or a class when expanded.

v_gene	d_gene	j_gene	abundance	CDR3nt	CDR3aa
TRBV29-1	TRBD1	TRBJ2-2	many	TGCAGCGTTTGGACAGGGATCGCCGGGGAGCTGTTTTTT	CSVWTGIAGELFF
TRBV7-2	-	TRBJ1-5	many	TGTGCCAGCAGCCAGGACGGATATCAGCCCCAGCATTTT	CASSQDGYQPQHF
TRBV5-1	-	TRBJ2-7	few	TGTGCCAGCAGCTTAATTTACCGAGGCTACGAGCAGTACTTC	CASSLIYRGYEQYF
TRBV7-9	TRBD2	TRBJ2-2	-	TGTGCCAGCAGCTTCTCCCCCGCTAGCGGCGGGGAGCTGTTTTTT	CASSFSPASGGELFF
TRBV7-7	TRBD2	TRBJ2-5	few	TGTGCTAGCAGCTACGGGACTAGCGGGGAGATAGCGGAGACCCAGTACTTC	CASSYGTSGEIAETQYF
TRBV7-6	-	TRBJ1-1	many	TGTGCCAGCAGCCTCGGTACAGGTACCATGAACACTGAAGCTTTCTTT	CASSLGTGTMNTEAFF
TRBV2	TRBD2	TRBJ2-2	-	TGTGCCAGCAGTATGGCTAGCGGTACGAACACCGGGGAGCTGTTTTTT	CASSMASGTNTGELFF
TRBV20-1	TRBD2	TRBJ2-5	-	TGCAGTGCTGCTGCCAGGACTAGCGGGAGGAATGGAGCCCAGTACTTC	CSAAARTSGRNGAQYF
TRBV5-1	TRBD1	TRBJ2-7	-	TGCGCCAGCACCCCGGGACAGGGCTCCTACGAGCAGTACTTC	CASTPGQGSYEQYF
TRBV19	-	TRBJ1-2	-	TGTGCCAGTAGGGAGATGGCTAACTATGGCTACACCTTC	CASREMANYGYTF
TRBV7-9	-	TRBJ1-1	-	TGTGCCAGCAGCCAACTTCAGGGTGTTGAAGCTTTCTTT	CASSQLQGVEAFF
TRBV2	-	TRBJ1-2	many	TGTGCCAGCAGCGCCTCCTTCTCGGGCAGGGACTATGGCTACACCTTC	CASSASFSGRDYGYTF
TRBV24-1	TRBD1	TRBJ1-5	few	TGTGCCACCAGTGATTCTCCCCAGGGGGCGGGTAATCAGCCCCAGCATTTT	CATSDSPQGAGNQPQHF
TRBV6-6	-	TRBJ1-2	few	TGTGCCAGCAGTGGGTCCCGGGGCCAATTTTTCTATGGCTACACCTTC	CASSGSRGQFFYGYTF
TRBV2	-	TRBJ2-5	-	TGTGCCAGCAGCGCACAAGACACTGAAGAGACCCAGTACTTC	CASSAQDTEETQYF
TRBV7-2	-	TRBJ1-6	-	TGTGCCAGCAGCTTAAGTGGAAAATTTGGGTCTAATTCACCCCTCCACTTT	CASSLSGKFGSNSPLHF
TRBV20-1	TRBD1	TRBJ1-1	-	TGCAGTGCTGACCCTTTGACAGGGAGGACTGAAGCTTTCTTT	CSADPLTGRTEAFF
TRBV7-2	-	TRBJ2-7	few	TGTGCCAGCAGTGAGAGCGGAATAAAGTACGAGCAGTACTTC	CASSESGIKYEQYF
TRBV9	-	TRBJ1-4	-	TGTGCCAGCAGCGTAGAGAGCGGGGGGGCTAATGAAAAACTGTTTTTT	CASSVESGGANEKLFF
TRBV7-2	TRBD1	TRBJ1-2	-	TGTGCCAGCAGCTTAGGAGGGACAGGGGGACGGAGCTATGGCTACACCTTC	CASSLGGTGGRSYGYTF
TRBV2	TRBD1	TRBJ2-7	few	TGTGCCAGCAGGGCGGACAGGGGGGACTACGAGCAGTACTTC	CASRADRGDYEQYF
TRBV29-1	-	TRBJ2-5	-	TGCAGCGCTGCGGCACAAGAGACCCAGTACTTC	CSAAAQETQYF
TRBV29-1	-	TRBJ1-4	-	TGCAGCGTTATTAGTGGGGGCAGTGCTGAAAAACTGTTTTTT	CSVISGGSAEKLFF
TRBV29-1	-	TRBJ1-3	-	TGCAGCGTTCGAACAAGGTGGGAAAACACCATATATTTT	CSVRTRWENTIYF
TRBV24-1	TRBD1	TRBJ1-5	many	TGTGCCACCAGTGATACCGGGACAGGGGATAATCAGCCCCAGCATTTT	CATSDTGTGDNQPQHF
TRBV6-5	TRBD1	TRBJ2-5	many	TGTGCCAGCAGGCGCAGGGGGCGCGGGGAGACCCAGTACTTC	CASRRRGRGETQYF
TRBV10-3	TRBD2	TRBJ2-3	-	TGTGCCATCGGGTGGACTAGCGGAAACACAGATACGCAGTATTTT	CAIGWTSGNTDTQYF
TRBV9	-	TRBJ1-1	-	TGTGCCAGCAGTGTCGTCGTAACAGAGGAGGCTTTCTTT	CASSVVVTEEAFF
TRBV7-2	TRBD1	TRBJ1-2	-	TGTGCCAGCATCCCCCGGGACAGATCCGATTATGGCTACACCTTC	CASIPRDRSDYGYTF
TRBV10-3	TRBD2	TRBJ2-2	-	TGTGCCATCAGTGTGGTTAGCGGGAGTGCCGGGGAGCTGTTTTTT	CAISVVSGSAGELFF
TRBV19	-	TRBJ1-1	-	TGTGCCAGTAGTTCTGGTTCGGGGCGACTTACCGCTGAAGCTTTCTTT	CASSSGSGRLTAEAFF
TRBV7-9	-	TRBJ1-2	-	TGTGCCAGCAGGGGGTCAAGCGGGGACGTCTATGGCTACACCTTC	CASRGSSGDVYGYTF
TRBV10-3	-	TRBJ1-6	-	TGTGCCATCAGTCCCGGGCTAGGATCACCCCTCCACTTT	CAISPGLGSPLHF
TRBV7-9	TRBD1	TRBJ2-5	-	TGTGCCAGCAGCTCGCACGACCTACAGGGGGCTTGGCAAGAGACCCAGTACTTC	CASSSHDLQGAWQETQYF
TRBV19	TRBD1	TRBJ1-2	few	TGTGCCAGTACCTTAATCCAAGACAGGGTCCATGGCTACACCTTC	CASTLIQDRVHGYTF
TRBV5-1	-	TRBJ1-1	few	TGCGCCAGCAGCTCTGGCAGGGTTGGGACTGAAGCTTTCTTT	CASSSGRVGTEAFF
TRBV29-1	-	TRBJ1-4	many	TGCAGCGTTGCGGGGGACAATGTGGAACTGTTTTTT	CSVAGDNVELFF
TRBV25-1	TRBD2	TRBJ2-7	-	TGCGCCAGCAGCTTGGGGCGGGAGAACTGGGAGGACTACGAGCAGTACTTC	CASSLGRENWEDYEQYF
TRBV6-6	TRBD1	TRBJ2-5	-	TGTGCCAGCAGTTACGGACAGGGCCCGGAGACCCAGTACTTC	CASSYGQGPETQYF
TRBV19	-	TRBJ2-5	many	TGTGCCAGTAGTATAGGGGGGATCCAAGAGACCCAGTACTTC	CASSIGGIQETQYF
TRBV29-1	TRBD1	TRBJ2-7	-	TGCAGCGCCTGGGACAGTAAGGCAGAGCAGTACTTC	CSAWDSKAEQYF
TRBV20-1	-	TRBJ2-5	-	TGCAGTGCTAGAGATCCCCGCAGGGGGGAAGAGACCCAGTACTTC	CSARDPRRGEETQYF
TRBV10-3	-	TRBJ2-2	-	TGTGCCATCAGTGAAGGAGACGGGGCGATAAGTACCGGGGAGCTGTTTTTT	CAISEGDGAISTGELFF
TRBV10-3	-	TRBJ2-7	few	TGTGCCAGCAGTCTCCGGACTGCGGCCTACGAGCAGTACTTC	CASSLRTAAYEQYF
TRBV6-6	TRBD1	TRBJ1-2	few	TGTGCCAGCAGTTACGCGGGCGACAGGGAGTATGGCTACACCTTC	CASSYAGDREYGYTF
TRBV5-1	-	TRBJ1-5	few	TGCGCCAGCAGCTTGGACAGGGTTGAAGGCAATCAGCCCCAGCATTTT	CASSLDRVEGNQPQHF
TRBV7-9	TRBD1	TRBJ1-1	-	TGTGCCAGCAGCCCTGGGACAGCTGCCACTGAAGCTTTCTTT	CASSPGTAATEAFF
TRBV5-5	-	TRBJ1-1	-	TGTGCCAGCAGCTTGTGGCAGGGGAGGGATGAAGCTTTCTTT	CASSLWQGRDEAFF
TRBV7-2	TRBD1	TRBJ1-6	once	TGTGCTAGATTGACAGGGGGTAATTCACCCCTCCACTTT	CARLTGGNSPLHF
TRBV12-3/TRBV12-4	-	TRBJ1-4	-	TGTGCCAGCAGTTTCCCCGGTCCTAATGAAAAACTGTTTTTT	CASSFPGPNEKLFF
TRBV10-3	TRBD1	TRBJ2-6	-	TGTGCCATCAGTGCGAAACAGGGGGGATCTGAGGCCAACGTCCTGACTTTC	CAISAKQGGSEANVLTF